The table lists the clone carrying this TCR delta chain with a few counts. The protein held in TCRdb is that of a much larger clone and does not match this DNA's translation at residue 10, likely because of a read error; the protein shown is translated from the DNA. Germline V lookup: CDR1 GEAIGNYY, CDR2 EKD. Trimming took off 3 bases at V and 3 bases at J, with 16 bases between the two ends. The CDR3 totals 15 residues. The data derive from a study of gamma-delta T cells after stem cell transplantation. TCRdb redid the clone calls on the RT-PCR reads with CATT. The table lists under 5,500 delta-chain clones, just over 9.5% of them singletons.

Source material: gamma-delta T cells. This receptor was taken from a human donor. It is not recorded whose cells these are; they may come from a transplant donor. The rearrangement uses TRDV2 and TRDJ1; D gene unclear. CDR3 sequence reads: CACDGISSNSDKLIF. The CDR3 nucleotides are TGTGCCTGTGACGGCATCTCCTCGAACTCCGATAAACTCATCTTT.